This T cell receptor beta chain stems from a study of technical replicates of blood from a handful of donors. The CDR3 is 15 residues long. V lost 5 bases and J lost 0, with 11 bases in between. Germline CDR1 SGDLS, CDR2 YYNGEE. TCRdb keeps only in-frame clones here, not all; method: immunoSEQ multiplex PCR. This table holds under 15,000 clones, roughly 80% found once. What was sequenced was PBMCs. This sequence was found in a human donor in good health. J is TRBJ1-4 and V is TRBV9; D is uncertain. CDR3 in amino acids: CASSPRQTTNEKLFF. The CDR3 coding sequence is TGTGCCAGCAGTCCCCGCCAGACAACTAATGAAAAACTGTTTTTT.